This TCR beta chain was captured in a study of T cell responses to AZD1222 COVID-19 vaccine. Using immunoSEQ multiplex PCR, the repertoire was profiled, and TCRdb retains in-frame clones only, with some absent. The repertoire includes under 150,000 clones, around 90% of them detected once, and about 6% sits in the top ten. The germline V gene has CDR1 LNHDA and CDR2 SQIVND (reference sequence). CDR3 length: 13 amino acids. Trimming took 9 bases from V and 8 from J, leaving 19 bases between them. The sequencing here drew on peripheral blood, taken 28 days after the second AZD1222 dose. This sequence was found in an adult who received the AZD1222 COVID-19 vaccine. The rearrangement links TRBV19 to TRBJ1-2; no definite D call. CDR3 loop: CASSNPRERGYTF. CDR3 nucleotides: TGTGCCAGCTCAAACCCTCGGGAACGGGGCTACACCTTC.